These 8 T cell receptor beta chains were all obtained from the same sample, sequenced in a study of early T cells in non-severe SARS-CoV-2 infection. MiXCR, applied by TCRdb to the 5' RACE reads, yields one record per CDR3 protein. There are tens of thousands of distinct CDR3 sequences in the sample; 12% occur only once, and around 15% lies in the top ten. The source material was whole blood, sampled at baseline. All receptors come from an adult who was a healthcare worker with PCR-confirmed SARS-CoV-2 infection or an uninfected control (not recorded which). The donor label of this sample is uncertain.

The chain couples TRBV9 to TRBJ2-1; possibly TRBD1 for D (5 bases). V shed 2 bases and J shed 4 bases, with 7 bases lying between them. The CDR3 length is 13 residues. Germline lookup yields CDR1 SGDLS and CDR2 YYNGEE. CDR3: CASSVDRYNEQFF. The CDR3 nucleotides read TGTGCCAGCAGCGTTGACAGATACAATGAGCAGTTCTTC.

This clonotype was recorded only once. The rearrangement links TRBV19 to TRBJ2-1; unclear D gene. The CDR3 sequence is 12 residues long. The V end lost 3 bases, the J end lost 10 bases, and 10 bases lay between the germline ends. From germline, CDR1 is LNHDA and CDR2 SQIVND (reference sequence). CDR3 bases: TGTGCCAGTAGTATCCGAGCGAGGGAGCAGTTCTTC. Protein sequence: CASSIRAREQFF.

This clonotype came up a few times. The chain links TRBV7-6 to TRBJ2-2; D not certain. CDR1 and CDR2 from the germline V gene are SGHVS and FNYEAQ. There are 16 residues in the CDR3. V lost 5 bases and J lost 1, with 14 bases in between. CDR3 in DNA: TGTGCCAGCAGCCCCTCTGTGGGGATGAACACCGGGGAGCTGTTTTTT. Protein sequence: CASSPSVGMNTGELFF.

This clonotype was counted a few times. The chain is built from TRBV6-5 and TRBJ2-7, with a tentative D call TRBD2 (5 bases). From germline, CDR1 is MNHEY and CDR2 SVGAGI. With 4 bases removed from V and 5 bases from J, the gap between germline ends came to 12 bases. The CDR3 spans 13 residues. CDR3 coding DNA: TGTGCCAGCAGTTCCTATAGCGAGAACGAGCAGTACTTC. As protein: CASSSYSENEQYF.

This clonotype was seen many times. The rearrangement joins TRBV2 to TRBJ2-1; no definite D call. The V gene's germline CDR1 is SNHLY and CDR2 FYNNEI. The V end lost 5 bases, the J end lost 7 bases, and 6 bases lay between the germline ends. This CDR3 spans 11 amino acids. The CDR3 spells CASSTGNEQFF. For the CDR3, the DNA is TGTGCCAGCAGTACCGGGAATGAGCAGTTCTTC.

This clonotype was seen ten or more times. The chain employs TRBV20-1 and TRBJ2-5, with D unresolved. The V end was cut by 8 bases, the J end by 4 bases, with 14 bases between. In germline, CDR1 is DFQATT, CDR2 SNEGSKA (reference sequence). The CDR3 totals 12 residues. The CDR3 spells CSSGPVTETQYF. Here the CDR3 DNA reads TGCAGTTCCGGACCCGTAACAGAGACCCAGTACTTC.

This clonotype was seen a few times. The chain couples TRBV4-1 to TRBJ2-3, with D maybe TRBD2 (6 bases). With 6 bases removed from V and 6 bases from J, the gap between germline ends came to 25 bases. CDR1 is MGHRA and CDR2 is YSYEKL in the germline V gene. This CDR3 region has 17 residues. CDR3 protein: CASSPWPPSVAFDTQYF. The CDR3 DNA follows: TGCGCCAGCAGTCCCTGGCCCCCTAGCGTCGCATTTGATACGCAGTATTTT.

This clonotype was detected many times. This chain links TRBV30 with TRBJ1-4, with TRBD1 identical over 7 bases. Germline V gene data show CDR1 as GTSNPN and CDR2 as SVGIG (reference sequence). The junction had 7 bases not matched to a gene; V was cut back by 2 bases and J by 4 bases. This CDR3 has 15 residues. CDR3 region: CAWSPTGTDNEKLFF. Written as DNA, the CDR3 is TGTGCCTGGAGTCCTACCGGGACAGATAATGAAAAACTGTTTTTT. The full variable domain, with the rest looked up from reference TRBV30 and TRBJ1-4, is SQTIHQWPATLVQPVGSPLSLECTVEGTSNPNLYWYRQAAGRGLQLLFYSVGIGQISSEVPQNLSASRPQDRQFILSSKKLLLSDSGFYLCAWSPTGTDNEKLFFGSGTQLSVL.